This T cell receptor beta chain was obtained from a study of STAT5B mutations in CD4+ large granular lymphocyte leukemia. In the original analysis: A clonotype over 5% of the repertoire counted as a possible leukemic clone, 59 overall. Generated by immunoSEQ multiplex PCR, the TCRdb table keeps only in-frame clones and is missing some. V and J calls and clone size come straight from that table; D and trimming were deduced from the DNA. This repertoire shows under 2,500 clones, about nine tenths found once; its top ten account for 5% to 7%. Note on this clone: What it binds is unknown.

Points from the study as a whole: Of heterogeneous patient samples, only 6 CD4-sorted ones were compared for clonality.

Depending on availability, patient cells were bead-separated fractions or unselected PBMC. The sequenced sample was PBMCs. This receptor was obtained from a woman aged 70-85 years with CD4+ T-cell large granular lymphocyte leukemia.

Here the CDR3 DNA reads TGCGCCAGCAGCTTGGATCCGGGAGCCTCACCTACGCAGTATTTT. Residues: CASSLDPGASPTQYF. This chain uses TRBV5-1 with TRBJ2-3; perhaps TRBD2 as D (6 bases). The CDR3 extends over 15 amino acids. V lost 0 bases and J 8 bases, leaving 16 bases between the germline ends. Germline loops: CDR1 SGHRS, CDR2 YFSETQ.